This TCR beta chain emerged from a study of vaccination and CD4 T cells after COVID-19. Background on the study: The cells in question were stimulated using overlapping spike peptides derived from SARS-CoV-2, HCoV-NL63, HCoV-OC43 and HCoV-229E.

As to this clonotype: The antigen remains undetermined.

Sequence data for DNA of cultured CD4+ T cells were generated by the Oncomine TCR Beta short-read assay. TCRdb re-called the PCR reads through MiXCR, storing one row per CDR3 protein. The table has about 9,700 distinct CDR3 sequences, 55% to 75% seen once. The treatment here: roughly nine-day PBMC culture with coronavirus spike peptide pools or control peptides (ViraFEST assay). ViraFEST used peptide pools to expand antigen-specific T cells, then sequenced TCRs. The CDR3 sequence is 14 residues long. V gave up 6 bases and J gave up 11 bases; unmatched junction bases: 10. The TCR comes from a human donor who had recovered from COVID-19. V is TRBV12-3 or TRBV12-4 and J is TRBJ1-6; TRBD1 matches 7 bases. Material for sequencing was CD4+ T cells from blood, cultured in vitro. CDR3: CASSLDREATPLHF. The CDR3 DNA follows: TGTGCCAGCAGCCTTGACAGGGAGGCAACACCCCTCCACTTT.